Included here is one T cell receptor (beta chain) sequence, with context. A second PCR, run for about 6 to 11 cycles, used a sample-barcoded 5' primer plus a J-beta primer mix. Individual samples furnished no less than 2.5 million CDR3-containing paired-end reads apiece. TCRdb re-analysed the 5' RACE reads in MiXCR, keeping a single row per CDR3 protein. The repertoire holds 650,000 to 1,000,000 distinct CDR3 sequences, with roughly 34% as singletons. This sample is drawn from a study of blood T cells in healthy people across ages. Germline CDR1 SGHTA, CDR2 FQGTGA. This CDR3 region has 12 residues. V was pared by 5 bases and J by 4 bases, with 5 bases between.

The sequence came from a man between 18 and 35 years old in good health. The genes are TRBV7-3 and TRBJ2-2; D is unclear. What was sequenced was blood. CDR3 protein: CASSNGTGELFF. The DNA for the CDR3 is TGTGCCAGCAGCAACGGCACCGGGGAGCTGTTTTTT.